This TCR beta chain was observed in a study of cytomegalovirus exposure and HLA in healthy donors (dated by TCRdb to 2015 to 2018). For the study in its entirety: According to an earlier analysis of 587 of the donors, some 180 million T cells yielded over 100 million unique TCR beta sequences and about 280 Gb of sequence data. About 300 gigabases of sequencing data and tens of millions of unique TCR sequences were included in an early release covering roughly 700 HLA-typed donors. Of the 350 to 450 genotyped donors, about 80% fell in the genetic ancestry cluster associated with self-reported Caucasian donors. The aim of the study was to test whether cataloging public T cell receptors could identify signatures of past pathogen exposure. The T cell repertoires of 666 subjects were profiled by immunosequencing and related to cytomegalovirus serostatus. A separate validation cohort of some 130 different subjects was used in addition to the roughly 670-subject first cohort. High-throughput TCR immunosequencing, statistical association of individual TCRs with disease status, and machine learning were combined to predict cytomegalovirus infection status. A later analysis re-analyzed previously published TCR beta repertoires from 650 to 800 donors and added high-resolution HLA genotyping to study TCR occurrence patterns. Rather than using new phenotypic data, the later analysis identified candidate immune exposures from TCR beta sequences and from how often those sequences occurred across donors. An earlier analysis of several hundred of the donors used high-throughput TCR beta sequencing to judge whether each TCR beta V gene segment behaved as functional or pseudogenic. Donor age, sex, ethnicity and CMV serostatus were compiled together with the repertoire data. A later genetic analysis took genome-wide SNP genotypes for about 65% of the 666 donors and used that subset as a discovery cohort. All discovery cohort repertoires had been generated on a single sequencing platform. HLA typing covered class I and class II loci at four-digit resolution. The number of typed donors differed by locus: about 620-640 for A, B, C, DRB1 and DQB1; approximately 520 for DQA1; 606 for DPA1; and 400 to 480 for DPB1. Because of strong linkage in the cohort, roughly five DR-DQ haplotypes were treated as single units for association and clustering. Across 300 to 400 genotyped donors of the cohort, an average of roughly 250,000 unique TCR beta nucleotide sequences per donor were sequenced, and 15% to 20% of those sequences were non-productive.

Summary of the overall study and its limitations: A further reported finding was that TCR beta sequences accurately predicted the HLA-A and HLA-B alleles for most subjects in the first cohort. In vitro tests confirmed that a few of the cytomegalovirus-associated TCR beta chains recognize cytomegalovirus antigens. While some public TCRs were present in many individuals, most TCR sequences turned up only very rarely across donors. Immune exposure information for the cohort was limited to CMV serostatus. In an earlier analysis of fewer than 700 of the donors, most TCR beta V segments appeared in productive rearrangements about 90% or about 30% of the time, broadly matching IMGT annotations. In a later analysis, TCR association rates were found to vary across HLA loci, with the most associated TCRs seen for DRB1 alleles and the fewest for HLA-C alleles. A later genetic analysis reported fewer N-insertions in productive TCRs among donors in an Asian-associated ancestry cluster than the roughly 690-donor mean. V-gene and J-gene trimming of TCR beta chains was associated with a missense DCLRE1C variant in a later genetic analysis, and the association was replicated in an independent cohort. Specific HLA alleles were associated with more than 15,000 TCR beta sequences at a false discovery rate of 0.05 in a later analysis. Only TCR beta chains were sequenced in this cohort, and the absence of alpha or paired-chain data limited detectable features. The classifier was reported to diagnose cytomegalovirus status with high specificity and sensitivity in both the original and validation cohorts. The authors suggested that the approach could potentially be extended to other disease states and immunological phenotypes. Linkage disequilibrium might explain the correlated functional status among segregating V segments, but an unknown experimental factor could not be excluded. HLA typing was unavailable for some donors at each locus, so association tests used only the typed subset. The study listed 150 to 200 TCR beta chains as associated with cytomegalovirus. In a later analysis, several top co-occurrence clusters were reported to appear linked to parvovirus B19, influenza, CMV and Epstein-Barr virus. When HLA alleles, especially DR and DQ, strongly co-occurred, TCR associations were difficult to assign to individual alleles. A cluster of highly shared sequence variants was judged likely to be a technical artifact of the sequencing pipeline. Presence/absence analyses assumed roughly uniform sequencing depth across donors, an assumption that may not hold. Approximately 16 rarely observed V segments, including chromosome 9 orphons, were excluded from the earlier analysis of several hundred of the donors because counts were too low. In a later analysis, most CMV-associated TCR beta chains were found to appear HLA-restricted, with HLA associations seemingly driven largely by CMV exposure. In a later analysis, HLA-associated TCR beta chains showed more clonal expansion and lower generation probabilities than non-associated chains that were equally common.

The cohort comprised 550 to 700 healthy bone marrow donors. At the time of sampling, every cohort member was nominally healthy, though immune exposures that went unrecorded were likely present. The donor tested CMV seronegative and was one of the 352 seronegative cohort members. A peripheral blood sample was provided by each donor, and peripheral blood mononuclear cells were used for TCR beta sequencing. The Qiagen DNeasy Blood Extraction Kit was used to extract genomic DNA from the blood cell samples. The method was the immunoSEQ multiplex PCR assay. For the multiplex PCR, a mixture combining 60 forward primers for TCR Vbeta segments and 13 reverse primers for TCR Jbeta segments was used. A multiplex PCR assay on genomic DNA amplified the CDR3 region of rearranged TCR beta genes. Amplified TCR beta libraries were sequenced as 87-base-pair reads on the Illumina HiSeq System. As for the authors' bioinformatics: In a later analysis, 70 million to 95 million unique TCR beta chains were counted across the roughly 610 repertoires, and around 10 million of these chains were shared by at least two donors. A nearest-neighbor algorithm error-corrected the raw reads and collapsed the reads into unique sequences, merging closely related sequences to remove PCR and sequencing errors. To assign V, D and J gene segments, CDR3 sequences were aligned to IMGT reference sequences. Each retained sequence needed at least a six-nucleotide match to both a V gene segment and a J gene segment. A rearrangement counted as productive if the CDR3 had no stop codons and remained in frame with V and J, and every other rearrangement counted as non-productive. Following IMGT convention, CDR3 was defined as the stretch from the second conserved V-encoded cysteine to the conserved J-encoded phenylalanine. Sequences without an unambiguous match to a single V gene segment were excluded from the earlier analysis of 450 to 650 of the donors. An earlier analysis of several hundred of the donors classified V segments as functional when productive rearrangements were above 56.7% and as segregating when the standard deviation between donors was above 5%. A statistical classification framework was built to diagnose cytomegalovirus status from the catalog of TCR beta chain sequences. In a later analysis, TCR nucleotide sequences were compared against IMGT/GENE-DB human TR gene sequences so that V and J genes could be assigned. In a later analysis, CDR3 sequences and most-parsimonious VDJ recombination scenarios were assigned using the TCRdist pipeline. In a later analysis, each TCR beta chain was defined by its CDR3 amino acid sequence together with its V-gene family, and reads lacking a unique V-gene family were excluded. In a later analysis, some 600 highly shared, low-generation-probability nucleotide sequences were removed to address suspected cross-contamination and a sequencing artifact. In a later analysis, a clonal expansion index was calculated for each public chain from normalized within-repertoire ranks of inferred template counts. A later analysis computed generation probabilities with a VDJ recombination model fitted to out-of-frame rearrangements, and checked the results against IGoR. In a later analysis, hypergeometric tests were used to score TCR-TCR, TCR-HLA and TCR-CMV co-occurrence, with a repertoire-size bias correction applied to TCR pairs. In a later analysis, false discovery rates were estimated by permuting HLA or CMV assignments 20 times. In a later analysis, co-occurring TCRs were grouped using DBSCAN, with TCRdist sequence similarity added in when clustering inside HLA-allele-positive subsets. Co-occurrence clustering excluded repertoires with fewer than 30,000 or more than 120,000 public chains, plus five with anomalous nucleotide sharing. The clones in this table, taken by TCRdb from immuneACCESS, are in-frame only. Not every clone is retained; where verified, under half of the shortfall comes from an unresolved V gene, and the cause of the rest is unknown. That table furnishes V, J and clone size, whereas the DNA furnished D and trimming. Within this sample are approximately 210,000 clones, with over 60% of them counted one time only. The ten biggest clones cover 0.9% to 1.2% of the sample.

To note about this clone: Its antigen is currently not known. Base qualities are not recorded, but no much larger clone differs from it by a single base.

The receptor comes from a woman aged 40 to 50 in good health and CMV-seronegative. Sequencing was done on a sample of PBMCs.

The bases are TGTGCCAGCAGTGAATATGTGCGGGACAGGGGCACCTATGGCTACACCTTC. It is translated as CASSEYVRDRGTYGYTF. The V and J genes are TRBV25-1 and TRBJ1-2; TRBD1 aligns with 10 central bases. As encoded in the germline V gene, CDR1 is MGHDK while CDR2 is SYGVNS. V is pruned by 0 bases and J by 4 bases, leaving 8 bases of the junction without a gene match. From the cysteine through the phenylalanine, the CDR3 covers 17 amino acids. Left in the record is the CDR3 DNA by itself, 51 bases read in frame from the first base.